One sample yielded the 5 T cell receptor beta chains listed below, sequenced in a study of regulatory T cells in long-lasting Graves disease. Time point denoted: newly diagnosed GD, antithyroid drugs for less than 3 months. Construction of the TCR library relied on RNA isolated from PBMCs. With iRepertoire HTBI primers and Arm-PCR of CDR3 regions, TCR beta libraries were built. TCRdb redid the calling of the multiplex PCR reads with MiXCR, one entry per CDR3 protein. The top ten hold roughly 15% of the sample, which has around 470,000 distinct CDR3 sequences, around 13% seen once. The data also belong to a second study, concerning T cells in Graves' hyperthyroidism and ophthalmopathy.

The starting material was peripheral blood mononuclear cells (PBMCs), obtained at new diagnosis, from a patient treated with antithyroid drugs. The receptors here all came from a woman between 50 and 59 years old with Graves disease.

In its sample, this clonotype was seen many times. V and J are TRBV7-9 and TRBJ2-7, with D possibly matching TRBD2 (5 bases). V lost 5 bases and J 3 bases, leaving 8 bases between the germline ends. In germline, CDR1 is SEHNR, CDR2 FQNEAQ (reference sequence). CDR3 length: 12 residues. The CDR3 DNA reads TGTGCCAGCAGCCAAACTAGCTACGAGCAGTACTTC. Encoded protein: CASSQTSYEQYF.

Many counts were recorded for this clonotype. The chain couples TRBV3-1 to TRBJ1-2; D is uncertain. The germline V gene has CDR1 LGHDT and CDR2 YNNKEL (reference sequence). The CDR3 runs to 13 residues. Trimming took off 4 bases at V and 1 base at J, with 7 bases between the two ends. CDR3 coding DNA: TGTGCCAGCAGCCCCGTCGATAACTATGGCTACACCTTC. Its protein is CASSPVDNYGYTF.

This clonotype was counted at least ten times. This chain joins TRBV27 and TRBJ2-7; 12 bases align to TRBD2. With V trimmed by 2 bases and J by 2 bases, 7 bases remained unmatched. This CDR3 has 17 residues. CDR1 and CDR2 (germline): MNHEY, SMNVEV (reference sequence). In nucleotides, the CDR3 is TGTGCCAGCAGTTTAGGGACTAGCGGGCACCGAACCTACGAGCAGTACTTC. This encodes CASSLGTSGHRTYEQYF.

The rearrangement links TRBV6-1 to TRBJ2-3; 7 bases line up with TRBD1. The CDR3 runs 14 residues. The V segment lost 6 bases and the J segment 5 bases; nucleotides outside the gene matches: 8. The V gene's germline CDR1 is MNHNS and CDR2 SASEGT. The CDR3 DNA reads TGTGCCAGCAGGACAGGGTCGGGGAGAGATACGCAGTATTTT. Encoded protein: CASRTGSGRDTQYF.

The V and J genes are TRBV3-1 and TRBJ2-2; TRBD2 matches at 11 bases. This CDR3 spans 17 amino acids. Germline loops: CDR1 LGHDT, CDR2 YNNKEL (reference sequence). After removal of 1 base from V and 2 bases from J, the junction contained 3 bases not matched to a gene. The CDR3 reads CASSQGGLAENTGELFF. As DNA, the CDR3 is TGTGCCAGCAGCCAAGGGGGACTAGCGGAAAACACCGGGGAGCTGTTTTTT. The full variable domain, in which reference TRBV3-1 and TRBJ2-2 provide the parts outside the CDR3, is DTAVSQTPKYLVTQMGNDKSIKCEQNLGHDTMYWYKQDSKKFLKIMFSYNNKELIINETVPNRFSPKSPDKAHLNLHINSLELGDSAVYFCASSQGGLAENTGELFFGEGSRLTVL.